This T cell receptor (beta chain) was found in a study of PD-1 blockade in classical Hodgkin lymphoma (dated by TCRdb to about 2020). In the study overall: Nivolumab dosing was 3 mg/kg intravenously every 2 weeks, continuing until either disease progression or unacceptable toxicity. The study used TCR beta sequencing and CyTOF to define a peripheral blood immune signature of response to PD-1 blockade in classical Hodgkin lymphoma. Results the study describes overall, beyond this receptor: The study was restricted to a single clinical trial cohort, and the causes of repertoire differences, possibly disease activity or prior therapy, were left undefined. Baseline TCR diversity was reported to be lower in newly diagnosed patients than in healthy donors and to be lower still in relapsed/refractory patients. Baseline diversity similar to that of newly diagnosed patients was observed in trial patients achieving complete response, whereas significantly lower diversity was observed in partial responders and progressors. A significant rise by C4D1 was seen in CD4+ but not CD8+ TCR diversity (p=0.0027 vs p=0.16), with the rise being most apparent in complete responders (p=0.02). Lower diversity was seen in patients whose nivolumab began less than 1 year after ASCT, and these patients were left out of later analyses so that immune reconstitution would not confound the results.

The CDR3 runs 16 amino acids, cysteine and phenylalanine included. Solely the CDR3 DNA is kept, with 48 bases framed from the first base. Relative to germline, V is 4 bases shorter and J is 2 bases shorter, with 17 bases between their ends. From the germline V gene (reference sequence), CDR1 is SEHNR and CDR2 is FQNEAQ. This clone was detected only a few times. Its recognized antigen is unknown. Per-nucleotide qualities are absent, and no much larger clonotype sits a single base away. This specimen's time point label, interpreted: cycle 2 day 1 (C2D1) of nivolumab. Every trial patient had relapsed following autologous stem cell transplantation, and prior brentuximab vedotin exposure was what differed among cohorts A, B and C. A total of 50 to 70 patients with relapsed/refractory classical Hodgkin lymphoma made up the trial cohort, and each patient's best overall response was complete response, partial response or progressive disease. In the multi-cohort phase II CheckMate 205 trial, trial patients received single-agent nivolumab. Best overall response was determined by an independent review committee according to the 2007 International Working Group response criteria. PBMCs from the trial were collected at three points: immediately before nivolumab initiation (C1D1), and during therapy at cycle 2 day 1 and cycle 4 day 1. Peripheral blood was collected in 8 mL Vacutainer Cell Preparation Tubes, from which PBMCs were isolated by centrifugation and then cryopreserved.

Genomic DNA was extracted with the Qiagen DNeasy kit from unsorted PBMCs and from negatively selected CD4+ and CD8+ fractions. Amplification of TCR beta CDR3 regions was done by immunoSEQ multiplex PCR with primers that anneal to V and J segments. A synthetic immune receptor repertoire was used to minimize amplification bias, and any residual bias was removed computationally once sequencing was done. The original methods were these. Repertoire diversity was quantified as the Shannon entropy index using custom Python scripts. Unsorted, CD4+ and CD8+ repertoires were analyzed separately, except for combined analyses in which CD4+ and CD8+ sequences were merged in silico. A clone was considered expanded if an increase in frequency of at least 2-fold after treatment relative to C1D1 was found, and a pseudocount of 0.5 was applied to clones undetected at baseline. Singleton clones were defined as clones with 0 or 1 copy at C1D1, and non-singleton clones were defined as clones with 2 or more copies. Clones expanded in unsorted samples were labelled as CD4+, CD8+ or unknown by matching protein sequences in sorted samples from the same patient. Wilcoxon tests were applied to paired samples to test diversity changes from C1D1 to C4D1. In TCRdb, the immuneACCESS table is reduced to in-frame sequences with V and J assigned. These tables do not hold every clone; where another copy was compared, an unresolved V gene accounts for under half, and the others remain unexplained. Clonal size and the V and J genes are those of that table, whereas D and trimming came from the DNA. The sample data list more than 90,000 clones, and roughly 80% of these were observed just once. About 15% of the sample goes to the ten largest clones.

This chain is built from TRBV7-9 and TRBJ2-5; perhaps TRBD2 is the D gene, with 7 bases matching. Here the sequenced sample was peripheral blood mononuclear cells (PBMCs), taken before the second cycle of nivolumab. This clonotype was sampled from a human donor with classical Hodgkin lymphoma. The CDR3 protein sequence reads: CASSYPMGRGQETQYF. The sequence in DNA is TGTGCCAGCAGCTACCCTATGGGGAGGGGGCAAGAGACCCAGTACTTC.